The clone carrying this T cell receptor (beta chain) was detected a few times. Amplification used 60 Vbeta primers and 13 Jbeta primers. Authors' analysis steps: Later work found 65 million to 100 million unique TCR beta chains, with 9.5 million to 12 million shared. The assay was immunoSEQ multiplex PCR, and TCRdb's table has in-frame clones only and misses some. The DNA gave D and trimming, while V, J and clone size come from that table. There are tens of thousands of clones in the sample; around 77% occur only once, and around 7.4% lies in the top ten. This sample is part of a study of cytomegalovirus exposure and HLA in healthy donors. Study background: Sequencing of 150 million to 200 million T cells in an earlier analysis found 90 million to 120 million unique TCR beta sequences.

Losses at the gene ends were 1 base for V and 3 bases for J; bases not matched to a gene: 6. The germline gives CDR1 MNHNY, CDR2 SVGAGI (reference sequence). The CDR3 totals 16 residues. This TCR was recovered from a man aged 60 to 69 in good health and CMV-seronegative. The chain recombines TRBV6-6 with TRBJ2-3; 8 positions match TRBD2. Source material: PBMCs. The CDR3 DNA reads TGTGCCAGCAGTTACTTCGGGGGGGCCGGGACAGATACGCAGTATTTT. Translating it yields CASSYFGGAGTDTQYF.